This T cell receptor beta chain was sequenced during a study of identical twins. Broader study findings: Insertions ran lower in abundant cord blood beta clonotypes, though not in memory repertoires.

MiXCR, applied by TCRdb to the 5' RACE reads, yields one record per CDR3 protein. This sample has roughly 1.6 million distinct CDR3 sequences, with under 35% found just once. J gave up 3 bases and V 3 bases, and 7 bases lay outside the gene matches. Germline V gene sequence: CDR1 MDHEN, CDR2 SYDVKM. CDR3 length: 15 amino acids. Worth noting for this clonotype: Antigen specificity is unknown.

The TCR sequence derives from a newborn girl in good health. The chain employs TRBV28 and TRBJ2-7; 8 bases line up with TRBD2. The specimen was cord blood. The DNA of the CDR3 is TGTGCCAGCAGTTTTCGCGGGAGGTCTTTCTACGAGCAGTACTTC. It translates to CASSFRGRSFYEQYF.